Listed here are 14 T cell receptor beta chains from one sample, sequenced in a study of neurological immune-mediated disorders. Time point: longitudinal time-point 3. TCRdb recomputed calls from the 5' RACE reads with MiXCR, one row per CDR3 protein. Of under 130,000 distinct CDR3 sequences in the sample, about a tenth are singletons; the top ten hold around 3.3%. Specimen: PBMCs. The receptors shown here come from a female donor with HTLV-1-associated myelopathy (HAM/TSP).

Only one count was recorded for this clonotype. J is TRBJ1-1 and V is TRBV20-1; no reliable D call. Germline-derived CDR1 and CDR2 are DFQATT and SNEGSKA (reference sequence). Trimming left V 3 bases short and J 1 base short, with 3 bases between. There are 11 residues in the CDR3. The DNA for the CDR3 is TGCAGTGCTAGCACGAACACTGAAGCTTTCTTT. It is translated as CSASTNTEAFF.

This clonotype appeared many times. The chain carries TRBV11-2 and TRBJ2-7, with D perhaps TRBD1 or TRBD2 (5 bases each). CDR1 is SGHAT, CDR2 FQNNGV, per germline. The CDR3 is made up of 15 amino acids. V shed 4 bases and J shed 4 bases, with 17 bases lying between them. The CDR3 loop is CASSSGQGFSYEQYF. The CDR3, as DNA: TGTGCCAGCAGCTCGGGGCAGGGTTTTTCGTACGAGCAGTACTTC. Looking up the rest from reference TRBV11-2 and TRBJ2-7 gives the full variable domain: EAGVAQSPRYKIIEKRQSVAFWCNPISGHATLYWYQQILGQGPKLLIQFQNNGVVDDSQLPKDRFSAERLKGVDSTLKIQPAKLEDSAVYLCASSSGQGFSYEQYFGPGTRLTVT.

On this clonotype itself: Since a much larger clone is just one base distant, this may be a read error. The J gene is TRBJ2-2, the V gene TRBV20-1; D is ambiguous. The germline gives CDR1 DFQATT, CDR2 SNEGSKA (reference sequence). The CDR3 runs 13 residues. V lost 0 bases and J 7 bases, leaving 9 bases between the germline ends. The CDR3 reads CSAREYVNGELFF. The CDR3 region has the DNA TGCAGTGCTAGAGAATACGTGAACGGGGAGCTGTTTTTT.

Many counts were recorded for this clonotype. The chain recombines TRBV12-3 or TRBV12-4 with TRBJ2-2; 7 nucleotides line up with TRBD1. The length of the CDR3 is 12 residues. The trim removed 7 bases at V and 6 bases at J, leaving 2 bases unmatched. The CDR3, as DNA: TGTGCCAGCAACCAGGGGGCCGGGGAGCTGTTTTTT. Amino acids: CASNQGAGELFF.

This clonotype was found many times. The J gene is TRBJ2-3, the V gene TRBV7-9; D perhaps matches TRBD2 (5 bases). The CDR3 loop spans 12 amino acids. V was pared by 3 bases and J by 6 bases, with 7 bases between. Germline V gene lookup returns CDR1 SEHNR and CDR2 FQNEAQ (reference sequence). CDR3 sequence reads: CASSFRGDTQYF. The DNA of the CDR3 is TGTGCCAGCAGCTTTCGCGGGGATACGCAGTATTTT.

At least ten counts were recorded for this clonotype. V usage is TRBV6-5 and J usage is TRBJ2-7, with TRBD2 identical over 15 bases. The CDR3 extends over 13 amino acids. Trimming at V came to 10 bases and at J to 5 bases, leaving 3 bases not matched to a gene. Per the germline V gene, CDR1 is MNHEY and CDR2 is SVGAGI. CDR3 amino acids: CAIRTSGGDEQYF. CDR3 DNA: TGTGCCATCCGGACTAGCGGGGGGGACGAGCAGTACTTC.

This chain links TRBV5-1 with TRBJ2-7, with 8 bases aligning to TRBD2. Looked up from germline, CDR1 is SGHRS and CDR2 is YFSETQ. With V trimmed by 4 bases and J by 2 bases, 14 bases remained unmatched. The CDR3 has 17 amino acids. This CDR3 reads CASSTRPGGDPPYEQYF. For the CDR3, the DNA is TGCGCCAGCAGCACCCGGCCGGGGGGGGACCCTCCCTACGAGCAGTACTTC. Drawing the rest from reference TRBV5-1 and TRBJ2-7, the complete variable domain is KAGVTQTPRYLIKTRGQQVTLSCSPISGHRSVSWYQQTPGQGLQFLFEYFSETQRNKGNFPGRFSGRQFSNSRSEMNVSTLELGDSALYLCASSTRPGGDPPYEQYFGPGTRLTVT.

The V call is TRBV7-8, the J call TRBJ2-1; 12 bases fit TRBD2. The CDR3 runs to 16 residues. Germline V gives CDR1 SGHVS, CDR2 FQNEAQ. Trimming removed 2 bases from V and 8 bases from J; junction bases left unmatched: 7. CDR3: CASSLLAGGPFHEQFF. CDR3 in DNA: TGTGCCAGCAGCTTACTAGCGGGGGGGCCGTTCCATGAGCAGTTCTTC.

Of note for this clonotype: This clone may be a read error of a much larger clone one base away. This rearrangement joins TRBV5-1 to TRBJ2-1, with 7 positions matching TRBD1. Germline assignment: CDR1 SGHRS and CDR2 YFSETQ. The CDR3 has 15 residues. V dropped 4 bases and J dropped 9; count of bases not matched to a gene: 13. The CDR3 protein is CASSRERGPFSEQFF. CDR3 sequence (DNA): TGCGCCAGCAGCCGTGAGAGGGGGCCATTTAGTGAGCAGTTCTTC.

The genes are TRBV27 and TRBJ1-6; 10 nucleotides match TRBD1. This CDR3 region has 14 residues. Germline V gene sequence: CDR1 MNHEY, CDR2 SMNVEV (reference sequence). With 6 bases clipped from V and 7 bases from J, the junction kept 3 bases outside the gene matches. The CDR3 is CASRPGQGNSPLHF. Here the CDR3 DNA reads TGTGCCAGCAGACCGGGACAGGGGAATTCACCCCTCCACTTT.

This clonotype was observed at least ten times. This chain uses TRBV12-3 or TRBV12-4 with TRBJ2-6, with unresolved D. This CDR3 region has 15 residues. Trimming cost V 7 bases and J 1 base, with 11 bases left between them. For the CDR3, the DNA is TGTGCCAGCACCAGGTCTCAGTCTGGGGCCAACGTCCTGACTTTC. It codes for CASTRSQSGANVLTF.

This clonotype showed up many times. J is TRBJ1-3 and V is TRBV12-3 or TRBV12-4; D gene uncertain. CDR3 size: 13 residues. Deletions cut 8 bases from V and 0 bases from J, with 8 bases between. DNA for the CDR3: TGTGCCAGCGTAACCAACTCTGGAAACACCATATATTTT. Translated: CASVTNSGNTIYF.

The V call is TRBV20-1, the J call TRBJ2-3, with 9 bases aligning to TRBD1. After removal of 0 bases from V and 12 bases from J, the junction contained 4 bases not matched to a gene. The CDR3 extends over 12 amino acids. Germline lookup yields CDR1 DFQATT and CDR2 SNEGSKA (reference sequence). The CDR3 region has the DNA TGCAGTGCTAGAGAGCCGGGACAGGGCCAGTATTTT. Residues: CSAREPGQGQYF.

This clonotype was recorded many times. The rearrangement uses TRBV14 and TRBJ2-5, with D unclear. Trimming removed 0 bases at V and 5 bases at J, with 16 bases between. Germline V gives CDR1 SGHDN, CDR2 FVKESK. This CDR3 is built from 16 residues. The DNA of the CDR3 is TGTGCCAGCAGCCAAGATCCGCGCCGATGGGGTGAGACCCAGTACTTC. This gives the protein CASSQDPRRWGETQYF.